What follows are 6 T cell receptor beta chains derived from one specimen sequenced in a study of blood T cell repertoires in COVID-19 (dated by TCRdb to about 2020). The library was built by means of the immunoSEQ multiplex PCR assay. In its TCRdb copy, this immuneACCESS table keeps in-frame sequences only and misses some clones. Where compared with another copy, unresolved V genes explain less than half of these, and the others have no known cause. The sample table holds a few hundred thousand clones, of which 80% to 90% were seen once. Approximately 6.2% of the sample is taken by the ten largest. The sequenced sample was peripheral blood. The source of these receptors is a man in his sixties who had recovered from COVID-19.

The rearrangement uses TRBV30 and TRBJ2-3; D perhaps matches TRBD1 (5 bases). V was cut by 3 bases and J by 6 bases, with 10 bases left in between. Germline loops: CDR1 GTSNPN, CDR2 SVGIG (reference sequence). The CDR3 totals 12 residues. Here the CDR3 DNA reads TGTGCCTGGAGACAGGTAGGGGATACGCAGTATTTT. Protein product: CAWRQVGDTQYF. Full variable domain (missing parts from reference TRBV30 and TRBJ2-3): SQTIHQWPATLVQPVGSPLSLECTVEGTSNPNLYWYRQAAGRGLQLLFYSVGIGQISSEVPQNLSASRPQDRQFILSSKKLLLSDSGFYLCAWRQVGDTQYFGPGTRLTVL.

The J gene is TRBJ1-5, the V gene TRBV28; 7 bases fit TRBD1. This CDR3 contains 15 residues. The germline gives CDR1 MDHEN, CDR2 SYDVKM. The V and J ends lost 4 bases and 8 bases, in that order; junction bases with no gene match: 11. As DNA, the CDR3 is TGTGCCAGCAGTTCTCGGACAGGCCATCGGGAGCCCCAGCATTTT. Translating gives CASSSRTGHREPQHF. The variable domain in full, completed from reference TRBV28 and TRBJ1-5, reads DVKVTQSSRYLVKRTGEKVFLECVQDMDHENMFWYRQDPGLGLRLIYFSYDVKMKEKGDIPEGYSVSREKKERFSLILESASTNQTSMYLCASSSRTGHREPQHFGDGTRLSIL.

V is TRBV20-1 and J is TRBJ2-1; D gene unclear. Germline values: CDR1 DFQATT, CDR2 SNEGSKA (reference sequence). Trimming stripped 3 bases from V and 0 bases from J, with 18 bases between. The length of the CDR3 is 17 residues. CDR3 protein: CSASRRFEFSSYNEQFF. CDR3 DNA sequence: TGCAGTGCTAGTCGGCGGTTCGAATTCTCCTCCTACAATGAGCAGTTCTTC.

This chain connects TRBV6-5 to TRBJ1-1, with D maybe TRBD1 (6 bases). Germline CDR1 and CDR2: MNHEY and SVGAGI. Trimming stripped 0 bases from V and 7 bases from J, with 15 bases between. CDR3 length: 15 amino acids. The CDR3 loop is CASSYSADARGEAFF. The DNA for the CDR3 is TGTGCCAGCAGTTACTCTGCAGACGCCAGGGGTGAAGCTTTCTTT.

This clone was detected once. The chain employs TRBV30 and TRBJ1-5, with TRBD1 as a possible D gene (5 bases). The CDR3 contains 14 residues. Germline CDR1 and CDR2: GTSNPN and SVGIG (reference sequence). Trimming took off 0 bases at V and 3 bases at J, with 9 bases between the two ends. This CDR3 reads CAWSVGRDNQPQHF. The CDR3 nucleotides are TGTGCCTGGAGTGTCGGCAGGGACAATCAGCCCCAGCATTTT.

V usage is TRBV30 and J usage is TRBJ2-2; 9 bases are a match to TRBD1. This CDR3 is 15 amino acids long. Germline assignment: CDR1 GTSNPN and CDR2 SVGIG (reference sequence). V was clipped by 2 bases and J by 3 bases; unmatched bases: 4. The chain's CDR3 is CAWSIRDRDTGELFF. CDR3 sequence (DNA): TGTGCCTGGAGTATCCGGGACAGGGACACCGGGGAGCTGTTTTTT.